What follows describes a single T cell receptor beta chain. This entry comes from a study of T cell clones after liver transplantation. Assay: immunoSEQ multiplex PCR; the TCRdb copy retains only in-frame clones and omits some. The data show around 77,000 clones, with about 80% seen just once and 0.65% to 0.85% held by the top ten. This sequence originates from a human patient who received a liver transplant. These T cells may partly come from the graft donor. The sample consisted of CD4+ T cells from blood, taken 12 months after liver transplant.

The CDR3: CASSLAEAGELFF. In nucleotides, the CDR3 is TGCGCCAGCAGCTTGGCCGAAGCCGGGGAGCTGTTTTTT. The V call is TRBV5-1, the J call TRBJ2-2; D call uncertain. The V end was cut by 0 bases, the J end by 6 bases, with 6 bases between. CDR1 is SGHRS and CDR2 is YFSETQ in the germline V gene. The CDR3 runs to 13 residues.